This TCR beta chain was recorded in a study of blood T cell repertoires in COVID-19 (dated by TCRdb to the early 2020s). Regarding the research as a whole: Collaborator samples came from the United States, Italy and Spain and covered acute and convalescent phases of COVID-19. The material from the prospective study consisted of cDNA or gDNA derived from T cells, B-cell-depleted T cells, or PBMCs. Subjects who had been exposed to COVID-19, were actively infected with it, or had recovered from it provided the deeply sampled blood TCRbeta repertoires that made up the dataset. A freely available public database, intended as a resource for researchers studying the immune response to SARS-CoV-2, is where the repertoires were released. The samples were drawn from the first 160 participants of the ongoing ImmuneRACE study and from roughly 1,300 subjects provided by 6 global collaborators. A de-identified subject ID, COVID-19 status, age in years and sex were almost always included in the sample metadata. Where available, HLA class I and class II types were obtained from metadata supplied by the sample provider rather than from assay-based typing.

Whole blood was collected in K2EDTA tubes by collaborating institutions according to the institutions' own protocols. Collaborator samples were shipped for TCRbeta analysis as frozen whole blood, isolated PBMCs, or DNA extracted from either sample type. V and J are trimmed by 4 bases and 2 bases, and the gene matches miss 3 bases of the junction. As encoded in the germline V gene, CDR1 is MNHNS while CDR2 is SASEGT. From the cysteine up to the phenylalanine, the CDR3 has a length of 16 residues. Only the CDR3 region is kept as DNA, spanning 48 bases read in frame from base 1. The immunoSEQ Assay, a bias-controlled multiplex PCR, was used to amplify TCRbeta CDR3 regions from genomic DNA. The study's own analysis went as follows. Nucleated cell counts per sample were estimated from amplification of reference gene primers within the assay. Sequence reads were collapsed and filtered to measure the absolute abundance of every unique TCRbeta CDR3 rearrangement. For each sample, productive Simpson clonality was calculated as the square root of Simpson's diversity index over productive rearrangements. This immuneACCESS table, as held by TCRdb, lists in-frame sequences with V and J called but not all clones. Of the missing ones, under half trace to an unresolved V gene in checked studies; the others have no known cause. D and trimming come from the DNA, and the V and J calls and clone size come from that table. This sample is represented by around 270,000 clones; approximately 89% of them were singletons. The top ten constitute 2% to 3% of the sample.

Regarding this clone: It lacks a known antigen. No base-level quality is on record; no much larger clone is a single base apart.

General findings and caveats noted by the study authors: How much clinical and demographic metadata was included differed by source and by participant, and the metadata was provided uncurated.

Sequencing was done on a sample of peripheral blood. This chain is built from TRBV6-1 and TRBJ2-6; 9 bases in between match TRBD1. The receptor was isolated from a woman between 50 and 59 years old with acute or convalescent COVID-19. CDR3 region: CASSADRGAGANVLTF. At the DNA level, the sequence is TGTGCCAGCAGTGCGGACAGGGGTGCTGGGGCCAACGTCCTGACTTTC.